This paragraph covers one T cell receptor (beta chain) sequence. These data come from a study of blood T cell repertoires in COVID-19. On the study more broadly: Whether acute or convalescent, the COVID-19 samples came from the United States, Italy and Spain.

The CDR3 covers 15 residues. Germline CDR1 and CDR2: MRHNA and SNTAGT. V dropped 2 bases and J dropped 5; count of bases not matched to a gene: 6. The method was immunoSEQ multiplex PCR; TCRdb's version includes in-frame clones alone and lacks a portion of them. The sample includes approximately 250,000 clones, roughly 88% of them seen just once. The sequencing sample was made of peripheral blood. The source is a woman aged 65 to 85 with COVID-19, enrolled during active disease. This rearrangement joins TRBV6-4 to TRBJ2-3; TRBD2 matches 8 bases. The CDR3 bases are TGTGCCAGCAGTGACCTTGCGGGAGGAAAAGATACGCAGTATTTT. Amino acid sequence: CASSDLAGGKDTQYF.